One sample yielded the 13 T cell receptor beta chains listed below, sequenced in a study of T cells in Graves' hyperthyroidism and ophthalmopathy. The source material, RNA transcripts, was used to amplify TCR beta CDR3 regions. The TCR CDR3 first-round RT-PCR relied on the HTBI primer set. TCRdb called the multiplex PCR reads again in MiXCR, with one record for every CDR3 protein. This table holds hundreds of thousands of distinct CDR3 sequences, over 35% found once. The specimen sequenced was blood. The receptor source for this set is a man between 18 and 29 years old with Graves' hyperthyroidism.

This clonotype occurred a few times. This chain joins TRBV12-3 or TRBV12-4 and TRBJ1-3, with no clear D. Trimming took off 0 bases at V and 4 bases at J, with 13 bases between the two ends. CDR3 length equals 16 residues. This chain's CDR3 is CASSLAYRRGGNTIYF. In DNA form, the CDR3 reads TGTGCCAGCAGTTTAGCGTACCGACGAGGAGGAAACACCATATATTTT.

The chain joins TRBV9 to TRBJ1-1; a possible D gene is TRBD1 (6 bases). Germline V gene sequence: CDR1 SGDLS, CDR2 YYNGEE. The CDR3 sequence is 13 residues long. The V end lost 4 bases, the J end lost 8 bases, and 15 bases lay between the germline ends. Here the CDR3 DNA reads TGTGCCAGCAGCAGGGGGGACGAGATAGAAGCTTTCTTT. Translation: CASSRGDEIEAFF. Supplemented by reference TRBV9 and TRBJ1-1, the full variable domain reads DSGVTQTPKHLITATGQRVTLRCSPRSGDLSVYWYQQSLDQGLQFLIQYYNGEERAKGNILERFSAQQFPDLHSELNLSSLELGDSALYFCASSRGDEIEAFFGQGTRLTVV.

The chain couples TRBV6-6 to TRBJ2-7; D is unclear. The germline V gene encodes CDR1 MNHNY and CDR2 SVGAGI (reference sequence). Trimming removed 5 bases at V and 2 bases at J, with 13 bases between. The CDR3 is made up of 14 amino acids. The CDR3 region is CASSERAQPYEQYF. CDR3 nucleotides: TGTGCCAGCAGTGAAAGAGCGCAGCCCTACGAGCAGTACTTC.

Details on this clonotype: An end of the junction differs from the germline gene, which may be a read error. The chain couples TRBV10-3 to TRBJ1-1; D unresolved. The CDR3 is 12 residues long. Germline assignment: CDR1 ENHRY and CDR2 SYGVKD. Here the CDR3 DNA reads TGTGCCAGCAGTTACGTCGGGGATGAAGCTTTCTTT. As protein: CASSYVGDEAFF.

This clonotype was counted ten times or more. J is TRBJ1-1 and V is TRBV20-1; D unresolved. V was shortened by 6 bases and J by 0 bases, with 11 bases between the two germline ends. The CDR3 consists of 13 residues. Looked up from germline, CDR1 is DFQATT and CDR2 is SNEGSKA (reference sequence). The CDR3 sequence is CSAEGLLNTEAFF. The CDR3 DNA sequence: TGCAGTGCAGAAGGACTCTTGAACACTGAAGCTTTCTTT.

The chain has TRBV20-1 and TRBJ1-1, with 8 bases aligning to TRBD1. Germline-derived CDR1 and CDR2 are DFQATT and SNEGSKA (reference sequence). Losses at the gene ends were 3 bases for V and 1 base for J; bases not matched to a gene: 10. The CDR3 is made up of 16 amino acids. The CDR3 protein is CSASDSPGQANTEAFF. The CDR3 DNA follows: TGCAGTGCTAGTGACTCCCCGGGACAGGCGAACACTGAAGCTTTCTTT.

V and J are TRBV29-1 and TRBJ1-5; 9 positions agree with TRBD1. V was clipped by 6 bases and J by 3 bases; unmatched bases: 6. Germline values: CDR1 SQVTM, CDR2 ANQGSEA. The CDR3 loop spans 14 amino acids. The DNA for the CDR3 is TGCAGCGTGTCGGGACAGGGCCCCAATCAGCCCCAGCATTTT. It specifies CSVSGQGPNQPQHF.

The chain joins TRBV7-9 to TRBJ1-2, with 12 bases lining up with TRBD1. CDR3 length: 16 amino acids. The V gene end was trimmed by 1 base and the J gene end by 6 bases; junction bases not matched to a gene: 6. Germline V gives CDR1 SEHNR, CDR2 FQNEAQ (reference sequence). The DNA for the CDR3 is TGTGCCAGCAGCTTAGGGGGGGGACAGGGGGCGAATGGCTACACCTTC. Translation: CASSLGGGQGANGYTF.

The chain recombines TRBV7-9 with TRBJ2-7; TRBD2 aligns across 10 bases. This CDR3 has 15 residues. In germline, CDR1 is SEHNR, CDR2 FQNEAQ (reference sequence). J lost 3 bases, V lost 5 bases, and 7 bases had no gene match. The CDR3 coding sequence is TGTGCCAGCAGCCCATTTAGCGGGGGGAGCTACGAGCAGTACTTC. Translation gives CASSPFSGGSYEQYF. Looking up the rest from reference TRBV7-9 and TRBJ2-7 gives the full variable domain: DTGVSQNPRHKITKRGQNVTFRCDPISEHNRLYWYRQTLGQGPEFLTYFQNEAQLEKSRLLSDRFSAERPKGSFSTLEIQRTEQGDSAMYLCASSPFSGGSYEQYFGPGTRLTVT.

At least ten counts were recorded for this clonotype. V gene TRBV5-1 combines with J gene TRBJ1-6; TRBD1 is a possible D gene (5 bases). V lost 5 bases, J lost 6 bases, and 9 bases lay in between. CDR1 is SGHRS, CDR2 YFSETQ, per germline. The CDR3 runs 13 residues. This chain's CDR3 is CASSKGSNSPLHF. The CDR3 DNA is TGCGCCAGCAGTAAGGGGAGTAATTCACCCCTCCACTTT.

At least ten counts were recorded for this clonotype. This chain connects TRBV7-2 to TRBJ1-1; D is undetermined. The germline gives CDR1 SGHTA, CDR2 FQGNSA. This CDR3 comprises 14 residues. Deletions cut 2 bases from V and 4 bases from J, with 11 bases between. The CDR3 is CASSLIHRGTEAFF. CDR3 DNA sequence: TGTGCCAGCAGCTTAATCCATAGAGGCACTGAAGCTTTCTTT.

The chain uses TRBV5-1 and TRBJ2-5, with 9 bases identical to TRBD2. Germline-derived CDR1 and CDR2 are SGHRS and YFSETQ. The CDR3 is made up of 13 amino acids. Unmatched junction bases numbered 4, after V lost 6 bases and J lost 4 bases. The CDR3 coding sequence is TGCGCCAGCAACAGCGGGGGGCGAGAGACCCAGTACTTC. It codes for CASNSGGRETQYF. Supplemented by reference TRBV5-1 and TRBJ2-5, the full variable domain reads KAGVTQTPRYLIKTRGQQVTLSCSPISGHRSVSWYQQTPGQGLQFLFEYFSETQRNKGNFPGRFSGRQFSNSRSEMNVSTLELGDSALYLCASNSGGRETQYFGPGTRLLVL.

The rearrangement links TRBV12-3 or TRBV12-4 to TRBJ2-7; TRBD1 is a possible D gene (5 bases). Trimming pared 1 base from V and 6 bases from J, leaving 13 bases between. This CDR3 has 14 residues. CDR3 protein: CASSLGQGRAEQYF. As DNA, the CDR3 is TGTGCCAGCAGTTTAGGGCAGGGAAGGGCCGAGCAGTACTTC.